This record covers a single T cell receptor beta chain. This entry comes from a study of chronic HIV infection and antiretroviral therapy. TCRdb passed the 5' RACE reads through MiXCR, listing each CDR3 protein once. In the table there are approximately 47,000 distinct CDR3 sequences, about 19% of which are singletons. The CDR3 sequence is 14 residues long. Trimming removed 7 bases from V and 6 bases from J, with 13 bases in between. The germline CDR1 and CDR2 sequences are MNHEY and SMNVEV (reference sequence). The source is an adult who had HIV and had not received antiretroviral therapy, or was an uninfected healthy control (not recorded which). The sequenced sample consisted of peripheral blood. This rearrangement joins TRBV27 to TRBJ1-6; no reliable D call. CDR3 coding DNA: TGTGCCAGCAAAAGTGGGCAGCTTAATTCACCCCTCCACTTT. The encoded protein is CASKSGQLNSPLHF.